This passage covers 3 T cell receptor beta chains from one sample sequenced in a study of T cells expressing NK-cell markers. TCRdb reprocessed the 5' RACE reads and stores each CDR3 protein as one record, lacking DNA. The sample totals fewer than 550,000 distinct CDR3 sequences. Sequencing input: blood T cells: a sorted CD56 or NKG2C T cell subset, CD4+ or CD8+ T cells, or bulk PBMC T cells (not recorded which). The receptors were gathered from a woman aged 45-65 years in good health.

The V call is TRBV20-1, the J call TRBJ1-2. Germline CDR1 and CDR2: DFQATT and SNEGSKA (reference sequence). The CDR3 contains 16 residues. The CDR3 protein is CSARDLKAERNYGYTF.

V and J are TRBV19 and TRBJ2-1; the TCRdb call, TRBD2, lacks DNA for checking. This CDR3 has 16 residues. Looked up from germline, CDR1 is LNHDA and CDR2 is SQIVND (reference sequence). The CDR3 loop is CASSPLAGARASEQFF.

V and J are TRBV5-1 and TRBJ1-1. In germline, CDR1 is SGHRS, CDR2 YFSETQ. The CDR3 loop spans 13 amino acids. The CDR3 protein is CASSWKAGTEAFF. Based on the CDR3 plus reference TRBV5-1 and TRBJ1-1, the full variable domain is KAGVTQTPRYLIKTRGQQVTLSCSPISGHRSVSWYQQTPGQGLQFLFEYFSETQRNKGNFPGRFSGRQFSNSRSEMNVSTLELGDSALYLCASSWKAGTEAFFGQGTRLTVV.